Listed below are T cell receptor beta chains from one sample, sequenced in a study of blood T cell repertoires in COVID-19. Only in-frame clones appear in the TCRdb table, and some are missing; sequencing was by immunoSEQ multiplex PCR. The table includes fewer than 250,000 clones, 85% to 90% detected once. The sequenced sample consisted of PBMCs or T cells enriched from blood (not recorded which). Source of these receptors: a man over 45 who had been exposed to COVID-19. Both conserved end residues are part of each CDR3. Each record gives: clone size, V gene, D gene, J gene, CDR3 protein, CDR3 DNA. D genes are given only for firm matches. Clone size is not always given. Where it is, it says once, few, many or a class for expanded clones.

clone size: .; V gene: TRBV2; D gene: TRBD1; J gene: TRBJ1-6; CDR3 protein: CASSPTGGNSPLHF; CDR3 DNA: TGTGCCAGCAGTCCGACAGGGGGTAATTCACCCCTCCACTTT
clone size: .; V gene: TRBV5-1; D gene: TRBD1; J gene: TRBJ1-6; CDR3 protein: CASSGDRGDSPLHF; CDR3 DNA: TGCGCCAGCTCGGGGGACAGGGGGGATTCACCCCTCCACTTT
clone size: once; V gene: TRBV5-6; D gene: TRBD1; J gene: TRBJ2-1; CDR3 protein: CASRFPGTAHNEQFF; CDR3 DNA: TGTGCCAGCAGATTCCCCGGGACAGCTCACAATGAGCAGTTCTTC
clone size: once; V gene: TRBV19; D gene: TRBD1; J gene: TRBJ2-2; CDR3 protein: CASINRGDTGELFF; CDR3 DNA: TGTGCCAGTATCAACAGGGGAGACACCGGGGAGCTGTTTTTT
clone size: .; V gene: TRBV12-3/TRBV12-4; D gene: .; J gene: TRBJ1-5; CDR3 protein: CASTDSNQPQHF; CDR3 DNA: TGTGCCAGCACAGATAGCAATCAGCCCCAGCATTTT
clone size: .; V gene: TRBV2; D gene: TRBD1; J gene: TRBJ1-5; CDR3 protein: CASSQQGISNQPQHF; CDR3 DNA: TGTGCCAGCAGCCAACAGGGGATTAGCAATCAGCCCCAGCATTTT
clone size: .; V gene: TRBV12-5; D gene: TRBD1; J gene: TRBJ1-1; CDR3 protein: CASGLDKGTGVSEAFF; CDR3 DNA: TGTGCTAGTGGTTTGGACAAGGGGACAGGCGTCTCTGAAGCTTTCTTT
clone size: once; V gene: TRBV9; D gene: TRBD2; J gene: TRBJ2-1; CDR3 protein: CASSVRLAGGRNEQFF; CDR3 DNA: TGTGCCAGCAGCGTACGGCTAGCGGGGGGGCGTAATGAGCAGTTCTTC
clone size: .; V gene: TRBV5-5; D gene: .; J gene: TRBJ1-4; CDR3 protein: CASNHNGEKLFF; CDR3 DNA: TGTGCCAGCAATCATAACGGGGAAAAACTGTTTTTT
clone size: .; V gene: TRBV27; D gene: .; J gene: TRBJ2-2; CDR3 protein: CASTPTGRGYTGELFF; CDR3 DNA: TGTGCCAGCACCCCTACGGGGCGGGGTTACACCGGGGAGCTGTTTTTT
clone size: once; V gene: TRBV3-1/TRBV3-2; D gene: TRBD1; J gene: TRBJ1-2; CDR3 protein: CASSQVHTGGPSPGYTF; CDR3 DNA: TGTGCCAGCAGCCAAGTCCACACAGGGGGCCCCTCGCCTGGCTACACCTTC
clone size: .; V gene: TRBV19; D gene: TRBD1; J gene: TRBJ1-2; CDR3 protein: CASSIETGNYGYTF; CDR3 DNA: TGTGCCAGTAGTATAGAGACAGGGAACTATGGCTACACCTTC
clone size: .; V gene: TRBV5-1; D gene: .; J gene: TRBJ1-4; CDR3 protein: CASSLGQANEKLFF; CDR3 DNA: TGCGCCAGCAGCTTGGGGCAGGCAAATGAAAAACTGTTTTTT
clone size: .; V gene: TRBV2; D gene: TRBD2; J gene: TRBJ2-5; CDR3 protein: CASSFGLAGGYSETQYF; CDR3 DNA: TGTGCCAGCAGCTTTGGACTAGCGGGAGGATACTCAGAGACCCAGTACTTC
clone size: .; V gene: TRBV11-3; D gene: TRBD1; J gene: TRBJ2-3; CDR3 protein: CASSLGTGDTDTQYF; CDR3 DNA: TGTGCCAGCAGCTTAGGGACAGGGGACACAGATACGCAGTATTTT
clone size: .; V gene: TRBV30; D gene: .; J gene: TRBJ1-1; CDR3 protein: CAWNRVRSGAFF; CDR3 DNA: TGTGCCTGGAACAGGGTCAGATCGGGGGCTTTCTTT
clone size: once; V gene: TRBV25-1; D gene: .; J gene: TRBJ1-1; CDR3 protein: CASSDPQGGNTEAFF; CDR3 DNA: TGTGCCAGCAGTGACCCTCAAGGGGGGAACACTGAAGCTTTCTTT
clone size: .; V gene: TRBV2; D gene: TRBD2; J gene: TRBJ2-5; CDR3 protein: CASSASPASGQETQYF; CDR3 DNA: TGTGCCAGCAGTGCCTCCCCAGCTAGCGGACAAGAGACCCAGTACTTC
clone size: .; V gene: TRBV9; D gene: TRBD1; J gene: TRBJ2-1; CDR3 protein: CASSPRGWDSHNEQFF; CDR3 DNA: TGTGCCAGCAGCCCAAGAGGTTGGGACAGTCACAATGAGCAGTTCTTC
clone size: .; V gene: TRBV28; D gene: .; J gene: TRBJ1-1; CDR3 protein: CASSLYRGEAFF; CDR3 DNA: TGTGCCAGCAGTTTATACCGGGGTGAAGCTTTCTTT
clone size: .; V gene: TRBV5-6; D gene: TRBD1; J gene: TRBJ1-3; CDR3 protein: CASSLGPGTGISGNTIYF; CDR3 DNA: TGTGCCAGCAGCTTGGGTCCCGGGACAGGGATCTCTGGAAACACCATATATTTT
clone size: once; V gene: TRBV4-2; D gene: .; J gene: TRBJ2-5; CDR3 protein: CASSQERGLVGRETQYF; CDR3 DNA: TGTGCCAGCAGCCAAGAAAGAGGCTTAGTTGGAAGGGAGACCCAGTACTTC
clone size: .; V gene: TRBV7-9; D gene: TRBD1; J gene: TRBJ2-3; CDR3 protein: CASSAGQAWVDTQYF; CDR3 DNA: TGTGCCAGCAGCGCAGGACAGGCTTGGGTGGATACGCAGTATTTT
clone size: .; V gene: TRBV15; D gene: .; J gene: TRBJ1-3; CDR3 protein: CATSGQGTGNTIYF; CDR3 DNA: TGTGCCACCAGCGGCCAGGGTACTGGAAACACCATATATTTT
clone size: .; V gene: TRBV7-2; D gene: TRBD1; J gene: TRBJ1-5; CDR3 protein: CASSNRGGNQPQHF; CDR3 DNA: TGTGCCAGCAGTAACAGGGGAGGCAATCAGCCCCAGCATTTT
clone size: .; V gene: TRBV27; D gene: .; J gene: TRBJ1-5; CDR3 protein: CASSFFPGDQPQHF; CDR3 DNA: TGTGCCAGCAGTTTTTTCCCCGGGGATCAGCCCCAGCATTTT
clone size: .; V gene: TRBV5-1; D gene: TRBD1; J gene: TRBJ2-2; CDR3 protein: CASSLALTGQGSGELFF; CDR3 DNA: TGCGCCAGCAGCTTGGCTCTGACGGGACAGGGATCCGGGGAGCTGTTTTTT
clone size: .; V gene: TRBV2; D gene: .; J gene: TRBJ1-5; CDR3 protein: CASSDGSLEKPQHF; CDR3 DNA: TGTGCCAGCAGTGACGGTTCTTTGGAGAAGCCCCAGCATTTT
clone size: few; V gene: TRBV4-1; D gene: TRBD1; J gene: TRBJ1-5; CDR3 protein: CASSQETGQGFQPQHF; CDR3 DNA: TGCGCCAGCAGCCAAGAAACGGGACAGGGGTTTCAGCCCCAGCATTTT
clone size: .; V gene: TRBV6-5; D gene: .; J gene: TRBJ1-2; CDR3 protein: CASSPTGSWDYGYTF; CDR3 DNA: TGTGCCAGCAGTCCCACAGGGAGTTGGGATTATGGCTACACCTTC
clone size: .; V gene: TRBV9; D gene: .; J gene: TRBJ1-1; CDR3 protein: CASSLVVDTEAFF; CDR3 DNA: TGTGCCAGCAGCCTGGTAGTGGACACTGAAGCTTTCTTT
clone size: .; V gene: TRBV10-3; D gene: .; J gene: TRBJ1-4; CDR3 protein: CAISVNRDEKLFF; CDR3 DNA: TGTGCCATCAGTGTCAACAGGGATGAAAAACTGTTTTTT
clone size: .; V gene: TRBV6-5; D gene: TRBD1; J gene: TRBJ1-1; CDR3 protein: CASKKTGENTEAFF; CDR3 DNA: TGTGCCAGCAAAAAGACAGGGGAGAACACTGAAGCTTTCTTT
clone size: .; V gene: TRBV5-1; D gene: TRBD1; J gene: TRBJ1-2; CDR3 protein: CASSLTGGAGGSGYTF; CDR3 DNA: TGCGCCAGCAGCTTGACAGGGGGCGCCGGAGGTTCCGGCTACACCTTC
clone size: .; V gene: TRBV7-9; D gene: .; J gene: TRBJ1-6; CDR3 protein: CASSLKNSPLHF; CDR3 DNA: TGTGCCAGCAGCCTTAAAAATTCACCCCTCCACTTT
clone size: few; V gene: TRBV5-4; D gene: TRBD1; J gene: TRBJ1-5; CDR3 protein: CASSSGTDNQPQHF; CDR3 DNA: TGTGCCAGCAGCTCGGGGACAGACAATCAGCCCCAGCATTTT
clone size: .; V gene: TRBV13; D gene: .; J gene: TRBJ2-1; CDR3 protein: CASSFRVSYNEQFF; CDR3 DNA: TGTGCCAGCAGCTTTCGGGTTTCCTACAATGAGCAGTTCTTC
clone size: .; V gene: TRBV19; D gene: .; J gene: TRBJ2-3; CDR3 protein: CASSIGGQGFYTQYF; CDR3 DNA: TGTGCCAGTAGTATAGGTGGTCAGGGGTTCTATACGCAGTATTTT
clone size: .; V gene: TRBV5-1; D gene: .; J gene: TRBJ1-1; CDR3 protein: CASSLGLRNTEAFF; CDR3 DNA: TGCGCCAGCAGCTTGGGACTCAGAAACACTGAAGCTTTCTTT
clone size: .; V gene: TRBV15; D gene: .; J gene: TRBJ2-1; CDR3 protein: CATSSPPAGNEQFF; CDR3 DNA: TGTGCCACCAGCAGTCCTCCTGCAGGGAATGAGCAGTTCTTC
clone size: .; V gene: TRBV4-1; D gene: .; J gene: TRBJ1-1; CDR3 protein: CASSQVQGNTEAFF; CDR3 DNA: TGCGCCAGCAGCCAAGTACAGGGGAACACTGAAGCTTTCTTT
clone size: .; V gene: TRBV2; D gene: .; J gene: TRBJ1-5; CDR3 protein: CASQGNSNQPQHF; CDR3 DNA: TGTGCCAGTCAGGGAAATAGCAATCAGCCCCAGCATTTT
clone size: .; V gene: TRBV7-8; D gene: .; J gene: TRBJ2-2; CDR3 protein: CASSLERGSLKNTGELFF; CDR3 DNA: TGTGCCAGCAGCTTAGAACGGGGGAGCCTGAAGAACACCGGGGAGCTGTTTTTT
clone size: few; V gene: TRBV6-2/TRBV6-3; D gene: .; J gene: TRBJ2-1; CDR3 protein: CASSTRDSNEQFF; CDR3 DNA: TGTGCCAGCAGTACCCGGGACTCCAATGAGCAGTTCTTC
clone size: .; V gene: TRBV10-2; D gene: .; J gene: TRBJ1-5; CDR3 protein: CASSDRGEEYQPQHF; CDR3 DNA: TGCGCCAGCAGTGATCGGGGAGAAGAATATCAGCCCCAGCATTTT
clone size: .; V gene: TRBV5-4; D gene: .; J gene: TRBJ2-3; CDR3 protein: CASSEELTDTQYF; CDR3 DNA: TGTGCCAGCAGCGAGGAACTCACAGATACGCAGTATTTT
clone size: .; V gene: TRBV27; D gene: .; J gene: TRBJ2-3; CDR3 protein: CASRRPGLNTDTQYF; CDR3 DNA: TGTGCCAGCAGGAGACCGGGACTGAACACAGATACGCAGTATTTT